These T cell receptor beta chains were read from a single sample in a study of identical twins. MiXCR, run by TCRdb on the 5' RACE reads, gives a single entry per CDR3 protein. The top ten clones hold under 15% of a sample with hundreds of thousands of distinct CDR3 sequences, around a sixth of them seen once. These data are also associated with another study on T cells expressing NK-cell markers.

The material sequenced was PBMCs. These receptor sequences come from a woman aged 18-29 years in good health. CDR3s include the opening cysteine and the closing phenylalanine or tryptophan. D genes are given only for firm matches. Clone sizes are given selectively: once, few, many, or a class where the clone is expanded.

TRBJ2-7	TRBV20-1	TRBD1	12	few	CSALTGGYEQYF	TGCAGTGCTTTGACAGGGGGCTACGAGCAGTACTTC
TRBJ1-6	TRBV18	-	15	few	CASSLQGNEASPLHF	TGTGCCAGCTCACTTCAGGGGAATGAGGCTTCACCCCTCCACTTT
TRBJ2-5	TRBV2	-	13	many	CASSDTDAETQYF	TGTGCCAGCAGTGATACGGACGCAGAGACCCAGTACTTC
TRBJ2-2	TRBV7-9	TRBD2	16	-	CASSPGRTSTTGELFF	TGTGCCAGCAGCCCCGGGCGGACTAGCACTACCGGGGAGCTGTTTTTT
TRBJ2-5	TRBV18	TRBD2	16	-	CASSPALAGVQETQYF	TGTGCCAGCTCACCAGCGCTAGCGGGGGTCCAAGAGACCCAGTACTTC
TRBJ2-1	TRBV13	TRBD2	16	-	CASSPVAGVHRYEQFF	TGTGCCAGCAGTCCCGTAGCGGGGGTTCACCGGTATGAGCAGTTCTTC
TRBJ2-7	TRBV10-3	-	13	few	CAIGRQEIYEQYF	TGTGCCATCGGACGACAGGAAATCTACGAGCAGTACTTC
TRBJ2-2	TRBV15	-	18	few	CATSRDSPTTANTGELFF	TGTGCCACCAGCAGAGATTCCCCGACAACAGCGAACACCGGGGAGCTGTTTTTT
TRBJ2-1	TRBV29-1	-	12	-	CSVGYGYSEQFF	TGCAGCGTCGGGTATGGATACAGTGAGCAGTTCTTC
TRBJ2-1	TRBV7-9	-	12	-	CASSPPADEQFF	TGTGCCAGCAGCCCGCCTGCCGATGAGCAGTTCTTC
TRBJ2-6	TRBV12-5	-	14	once	CASVISCGANVLTF	TGTGCTAGTGTCATTAGCTGCGGGGCCAACGTCCTGACTTTC
TRBJ1-5	TRBV6-5	-	12	-	CASSPRGGTQHF	TGTGCCAGCAGTCCCCGCGGTGGGACCCAGCATTTT
TRBJ1-3	TRBV7-9	-	12	many	CASSGSGNTIYF	TGTGCCAGCAGCGGCTCTGGAAACACCATATATTTT
TRBJ2-2	TRBV5-1	TRBD2	14	-	CASVAGGNTGELFF	TGCGCCAGTGTAGCGGGAGGGAACACCGGGGAGCTGTTTTTT
TRBJ1-1	TRBV11-2	-	12	-	CASERGNTEAFF	TGTGCCAGCGAGCGGGGAAACACTGAAGCTTTCTTT
TRBJ2-5	TRBV7-9	-	15	few	CASSLALRGRETQYF	TGTGCCAGCAGCTTAGCGCTTCGGGGGAGAGAGACCCAGTACTTC
TRBJ2-1	TRBV5-6	-	15	-	CASSLVVARINEQFF	TGTGCCAGCAGCTTGGTGGTAGCGAGAATCAATGAGCAGTTCTTC
TRBJ1-5	TRBV12-2	-	16	-	CASRFLQGAGNQPQHF	TGTGCAAGTCGCTTCCTACAGGGGGCAGGCAATCAGCCCCAGCATTTT
TRBJ2-5	TRBV7-9	-	17	few	CASSLVPGRGFSETQYF	TGTGCCAGCAGCTTAGTTCCGGGCAGGGGATTTTCGGAGACCCAGTACTTC
TRBJ2-3	TRBV7-8	TRBD2	17	few	CASSLRTSGGQTDTQYF	TGTGCCAGCAGCTTAAGGACTAGCGGGGGGCAAACAGATACGCAGTATTTT
TRBJ2-7	TRBV5-5	-	15	-	CASSLERGLSYEQYF	TGTGCCAGCAGCTTGGAGAGGGGGTTATCCTACGAGCAGTACTTC
TRBJ1-2	TRBV6-1	TRBD1	15	-	CASTTSGTGNYGYTF	TGTGCCAGCACTACCTCCGGGACAGGGAACTATGGCTACACCTTC